Listed here are 12 T cell receptor beta chains from one sample, sequenced in a study of shared clonotypes between healthy human individuals. TCRdb keeps only in-frame clones here, not all; method: immunoSEQ multiplex PCR. The sample holds about 560,000 clones, around three quarters seen once. Input material: PBMCs. The receptors here all came from a woman in her forties in good health. Some clones in this sample may be carry-over from other donors' samples.

V gene TRBV18 combines with J gene TRBJ1-1; 7 bases are shared with TRBD1. Germline CDR1 and CDR2: KGHSH and LQKENI. This CDR3 comprises 15 residues. The junction had 7 bases not matched to a gene; V was cut back by 2 bases and J by 4 bases. For the CDR3, the DNA is TGTGCCAGCTCACCAATTCAGGGGGAAGGCACTGAAGCTTTCTTT. Protein: CASSPIQGEGTEAFF. The full variable domain, its missing parts supplied by reference TRBV18 and TRBJ1-1, is NAGVMQNPRHLVRRRGQEARLRCSPMKGHSHVYWYRQLPEEGLKFMVYLQKENIIDESGMPKERFSAEFPKEGPSILRIQQVVRGDSAAYFCASSPIQGEGTEAFFGQGTRLTVV.

This clone was seen a single time. This chain joins TRBV28 and TRBJ1-2, with D maybe TRBD1 (5 bases). Trimming pared 5 bases from V and 4 bases from J, leaving 14 bases between. Germline-derived CDR1 and CDR2 are MDHEN and SYDVKM. This CDR3 spans 14 amino acids. The CDR3 region has the DNA TGTGCCAGCAGTCGACTCCTGACAGTCTATGGCTACACCTTC. Translating it yields CASSRLLTVYGYTF.

This clone came up a few times. V is TRBV30 and J is TRBJ2-7; unclear D gene. V lost 2 bases, J lost 3 bases, and 11 bases lay in between. There are 13 residues in the CDR3. Looked up from germline, CDR1 is GTSNPN and CDR2 is SVGIG (reference sequence). The CDR3 DNA reads as TGTGCCTGGAGTCGAGAGCTAGGCTACGAGCAGTACTTC. Protein product: CAWSRELGYEQYF.

A remark on this clone: This probably arose from a read error, given a far larger clone one base away. The V call is TRBV11-2, the J call TRBJ2-7; 10 bases align to TRBD1. Germline V gene data show CDR1 as SGHAT and CDR2 as FQNNGV. Trimming cost V 5 bases and J 4 bases; bases outside gene matches: 8. This CDR3 spans 15 amino acids. Written as DNA, the CDR3 is TGTGCCAGCAGCCCTCGCGGGGGACAGGGGTACGAGCAGTACTTC. This encodes CASSPRGGQGYEQYF.

This clone was detected only a few times. A single base separates this from a much larger clone, so it may be a read error. This chain joins TRBV5-8 and TRBJ1-1; no clear D. The CDR3 loop spans 14 amino acids. Deletions cut 4 bases from V and 11 bases from J, with 21 bases between. Germline CDR1 reads SGHTS; CDR2 reads YDEGEE. The DNA of the CDR3 is TGTGCCAGCAGCCCGAGTACAAATTTGATGGGGGCTTTCTTT. Translation: CASSPSTNLMGAFF. Looking up the rest from reference TRBV5-8 and TRBJ1-1 gives the full variable domain: EAGVTQSPTHLIKTRGQQATLRCSPISGHTSVYWYQQALGLGLQFLLWYDEGEERNRGNFPPRFSGRQFPNYSSELNVNALELEDSALYLCASSPSTNLMGAFFGQGTRLTVV.

The V and J genes are TRBV2 and TRBJ2-5; no clear D gene. Per germline, CDR1 SNHLY and CDR2 FYNNEI. V shed 6 bases and J shed 2 bases, with 10 bases lying between them. This CDR3 contains 13 residues. CDR3 protein: CASRWTEQETQYF. DNA of the CDR3: TGTGCCAGCAGGTGGACCGAACAAGAGACCCAGTACTTC.

The chain employs TRBV28 and TRBJ2-7; 7 positions match TRBD2. The CDR3 extends over 14 amino acids. The V and J ends lost 3 bases and 7 bases, in that order; junction bases with no gene match: 9. The V gene's germline CDR1 is MDHEN and CDR2 SYDVKM. The CDR3 DNA sequence: TGTGCCAGCAGTTTGACGCGGACTAGTCGGGAGCAGTACTTC. Translation: CASSLTRTSREQYF. Using reference TRBV28 and TRBJ2-7 for the parts outside the CDR3, the full variable domain is DVKVTQSSRYLVKRTGEKVFLECVQDMDHENMFWYRQDPGLGLRLIYFSYDVKMKEKGDIPEGYSVSREKKERFSLILESASTNQTSMYLCASSLTRTSREQYFGPGTRLTVT.

The rearrangement links TRBV5-1 to TRBJ2-5, with 13 bases aligning to TRBD2. Trimming took 5 bases from V and 5 from J; bases not matched to a gene: 12. The CDR3 runs to 17 residues. Germline assignment: CDR1 SGHRS and CDR2 YFSETQ. The CDR3 DNA reads TGCGCCAGCAGTTTCGGGACTAGCGGGACCCTCGGGGAGACCCAGTACTTC. As protein: CASSFGTSGTLGETQYF.

This rearrangement joins TRBV7-9 to TRBJ2-1, with TRBD2 matching 9 bases. Looked up from germline, CDR1 is SEHNR and CDR2 is FQNEAQ (reference sequence). The junction had 5 bases not matched to a gene; V was cut back by 3 bases and J by 5 bases. The CDR3 is 15 amino acids. Here the CDR3 reads CASSFQASGNNEQFF. CDR3 DNA sequence: TGTGCCAGCAGCTTTCAGGCTAGCGGGAACAATGAGCAGTTCTTC.

The rearrangement uses TRBV19 and TRBJ1-1, with D possibly matching TRBD1 (5 bases). The V gene lost 3 bases and the J gene lost 1 base, with 12 bases spanning the gap. The CDR3 loop spans 15 amino acids. CDR1 is LNHDA and CDR2 is SQIVND in the germline V gene (reference sequence). CDR3 DNA sequence: TGTGCCAGTAGTATTAGGGGAAATGGGAACACTGAAGCTTTCTTT. Amino acid sequence: CASSIRGNGNTEAFF.

The chain has TRBV29-1 and TRBJ2-6, with D possibly TRBD1 on 6 matching bases. Germline V gene sequence: CDR1 SQVTM, CDR2 ANQGSEA. Trimming left V 4 bases short and J 2 bases short, with 18 bases between. The CDR3 is 17 amino acids. DNA for the CDR3: TGCAGCGTTGGGGGTAGGGCAGGGGTCCCTGGGGCCAACGTCCTGACTTTC. It is translated as CSVGGRAGVPGANVLTF.

The chain couples TRBV27 to TRBJ2-1, with 9 bases that match TRBD2. Looked up from germline, CDR1 is MNHEY and CDR2 is SMNVEV (reference sequence). The CDR3 consists of 15 residues. V lost 1 base, J lost 9 bases, and 7 bases stayed unmatched. CDR3 loop: CASSLFSGSVGEQFF. The CDR3 DNA reads TGTGCCAGCAGTTTATTTAGCGGGAGTGTTGGTGAGCAGTTCTTC.